This section outlines one T cell receptor beta chain sequence together with its context. V was shortened by 1 base and J by 2 bases, with 13 bases between the two germline ends. The CDR3 has 16 residues. Germline V gives CDR1 KGHSH, CDR2 LQKENI. The data belong to a study of human T cells and chemical hapten exposure. Per the original methods: Ranging from roughly 23,224 to 750,000, TCR counts per sample had a median value of roughly 96,000. TCRdb re-called the RACE reads with MiXCR, one entry per CDR3 protein. TCRdb's processing, not the authors' own work, is the source of the V and J calls. The profile covers about 120,000 distinct CDR3 sequences, with roughly an eighth appearing a single time and 0.92% taken by the ten largest. Sample time point: patch test 1, 2 weeks after DPC sensitization. Treatment: therapeutic diphenylcyclopropenone sensitization with weekly scalp DPC.

This chain joins TRBV18 and TRBJ2-3; possibly TRBD1 for D (5 bases). The sample consisted of whole blood, taken in connection with sensitization to the hapten diphenylcyclopropenone (DPC). The sequence was collected from a man between 18 and 35 years old with alopecia areata. Some clones in this sample may be carry-over from other donors' samples. The CDR3 loop reads CASSPLMTEATDTQYF. The CDR3 DNA follows: TGTGCCAGCTCACCACTTATGACAGAGGCCACAGATACGCAGTATTTT.